The rows below give T cell receptor beta chains drawn from one sample of a study of spatial heterogeneity in lung cancer. Each CDR3 protein gets one entry after TCRdb re-called the 5' RACE reads with MiXCR. The table records about 43,000 distinct CDR3 sequences, 20% to 25% of them present only once. The sample was PBMCs, taken at follow-up. These receptors all come from a female donor with early-stage non-small cell lung cancer. CDR3s include the opening cysteine and the closing phenylalanine or tryptophan. The order of the fields is V gene, J gene, D gene, CDR3 protein. D genes are given only for firm matches.

>TRBV7-9|TRBJ2-7|NA
CASSSSGNAYEQYF
>TRBV5-1|TRBJ2-2|NA
CASSFNYRPGELFF
>TRBV7-8|TRBJ1-1|NA
CASSLREHQGMGEAFF
>TRBV11-2|TRBJ1-1|NA
CASSLGWAYAEAFF
>TRBV2|TRBJ2-7|TRBD2
CASRKQAGGDEQYF
>TRBV6-5|TRBJ1-6|NA
CASSYSGENSPLHF
>TRBV5-1|TRBJ2-4|NA
CASSQDYRVAKNIQYF
>TRBV7-9|TRBJ2-5|NA
CASRSGANEETQYF
>TRBV12-3/TRBV12-4|TRBJ1-5|TRBD1
CASSPQGQVVGQPQHF
>TRBV3-1|TRBJ1-2|NA
CASSQDGNYGYTF
>TRBV27|TRBJ2-3|NA
CASRSAPRATDTQYF
>TRBV12-3/TRBV12-4|TRBJ2-1|NA
CASTPSLDGYNEQFF
>TRBV28|TRBJ2-1|NA
CASSDGGLSYNEQFF
>TRBV20-1|TRBJ2-3|NA
CSAREGSDTQYF
>TRBV28|TRBJ2-3|NA
CASSLFWPSTDTQYF
>TRBV20-1|TRBJ2-3|TRBD2
CSASGGSPTPTDTQYF
>TRBV6-1|TRBJ2-1|NA
CASSDPGDVSSYNEQFF
>TRBV4-2|TRBJ2-7|NA
CASSQDQVYEQYF
>TRBV29-1|TRBJ2-1|NA
CSVGPSSGSYNEQFF
>TRBV7-8|TRBJ1-1|NA
CASSLGGLNTEAFF
>TRBV19|TRBJ2-1|NA
CASSIDSGGGPYNEQFF
>TRBV4-1|TRBJ1-2|NA
CASSQDTHYGYTF